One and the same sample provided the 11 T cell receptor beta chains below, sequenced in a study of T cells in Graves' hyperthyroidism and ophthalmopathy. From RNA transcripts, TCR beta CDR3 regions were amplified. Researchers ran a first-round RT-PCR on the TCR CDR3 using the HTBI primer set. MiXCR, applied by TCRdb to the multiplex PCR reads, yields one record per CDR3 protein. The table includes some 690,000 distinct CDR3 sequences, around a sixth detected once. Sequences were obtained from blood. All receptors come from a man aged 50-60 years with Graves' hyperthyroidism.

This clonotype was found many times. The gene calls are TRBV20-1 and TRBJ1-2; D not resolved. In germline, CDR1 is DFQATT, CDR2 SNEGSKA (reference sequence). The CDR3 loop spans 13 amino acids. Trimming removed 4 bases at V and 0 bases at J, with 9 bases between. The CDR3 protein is CSATEGANYGYTF. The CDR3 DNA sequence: TGCAGTGCTACTGAAGGAGCTAACTATGGCTACACCTTC.

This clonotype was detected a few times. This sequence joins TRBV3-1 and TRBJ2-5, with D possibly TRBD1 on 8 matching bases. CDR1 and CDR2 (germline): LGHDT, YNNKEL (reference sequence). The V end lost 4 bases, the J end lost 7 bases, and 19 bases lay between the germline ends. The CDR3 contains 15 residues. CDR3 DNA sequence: TGTGCCAGCAGCCCGCGAACAGGGGGGGTAGGGACCCAGTACTTC. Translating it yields CASSPRTGGVGTQYF.

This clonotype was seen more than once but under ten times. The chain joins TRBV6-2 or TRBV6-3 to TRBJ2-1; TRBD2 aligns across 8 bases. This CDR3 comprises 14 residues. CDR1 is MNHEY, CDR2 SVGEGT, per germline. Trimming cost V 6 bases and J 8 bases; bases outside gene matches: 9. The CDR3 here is CASRGSGNWDEQFF. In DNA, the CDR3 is TGTGCCAGCAGGGGTAGCGGGAATTGGGATGAGCAGTTCTTC.

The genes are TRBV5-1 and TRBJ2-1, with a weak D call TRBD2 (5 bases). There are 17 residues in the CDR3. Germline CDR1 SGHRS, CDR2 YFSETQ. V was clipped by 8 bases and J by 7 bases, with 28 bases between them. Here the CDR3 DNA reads TGCGCCAGAAGTCGGCGGGCTTTAGGACTGTCTACGAATGAGCAGTTCTTC. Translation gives CARSRRALGLSTNEQFF.

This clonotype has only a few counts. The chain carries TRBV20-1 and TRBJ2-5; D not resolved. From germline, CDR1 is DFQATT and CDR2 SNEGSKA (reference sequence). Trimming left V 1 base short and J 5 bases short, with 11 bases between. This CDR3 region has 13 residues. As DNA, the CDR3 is TGCAGTGCTAGAGTTAACCCGGGTGAGACCCAGTACTTC. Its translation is CSARVNPGETQYF.

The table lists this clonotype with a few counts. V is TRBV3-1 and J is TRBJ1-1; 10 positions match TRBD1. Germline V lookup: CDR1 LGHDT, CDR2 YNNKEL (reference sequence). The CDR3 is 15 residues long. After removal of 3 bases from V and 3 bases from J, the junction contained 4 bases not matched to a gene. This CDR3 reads CASSQGQGLHTEAFF. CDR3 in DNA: TGTGCCAGCAGCCAGGGACAGGGGCTTCACACTGAAGCTTTCTTT. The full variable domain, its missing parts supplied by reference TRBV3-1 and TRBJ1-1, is DTAVSQTPKYLVTQMGNDKSIKCEQNLGHDTMYWYKQDSKKFLKIMFSYNNKELIINETVPNRFSPKSPDKAHLNLHINSLELGDSAVYFCASSQGQGLHTEAFFGQGTRLTVV.

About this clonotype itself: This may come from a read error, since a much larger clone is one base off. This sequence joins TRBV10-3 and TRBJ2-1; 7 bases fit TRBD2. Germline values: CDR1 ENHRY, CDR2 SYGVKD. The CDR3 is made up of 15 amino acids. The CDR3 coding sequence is TGTGCCATCAGTGGGGTTAGCGGGTCCTACAATGGGCAGTTCTTC. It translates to CAISGVSGSYNGQFF.

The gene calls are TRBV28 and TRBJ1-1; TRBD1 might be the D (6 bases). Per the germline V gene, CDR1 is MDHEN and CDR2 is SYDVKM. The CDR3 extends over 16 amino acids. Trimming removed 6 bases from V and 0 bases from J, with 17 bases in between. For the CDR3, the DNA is TGTGCCAGCAGAAAAACAACAGGGTACATGAACACTGAAGCTTTCTTT. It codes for CASRKTTGYMNTEAFF.

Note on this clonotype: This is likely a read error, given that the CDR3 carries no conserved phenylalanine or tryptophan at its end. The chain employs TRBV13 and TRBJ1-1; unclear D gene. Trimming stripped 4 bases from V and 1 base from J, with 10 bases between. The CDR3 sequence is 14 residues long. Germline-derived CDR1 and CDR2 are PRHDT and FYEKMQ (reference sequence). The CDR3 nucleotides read TGTGCCAGCAGCTCCCCGGGAGGGAACACTGAAGCTTTCGTT. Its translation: CASSSPGGNTEAFV.

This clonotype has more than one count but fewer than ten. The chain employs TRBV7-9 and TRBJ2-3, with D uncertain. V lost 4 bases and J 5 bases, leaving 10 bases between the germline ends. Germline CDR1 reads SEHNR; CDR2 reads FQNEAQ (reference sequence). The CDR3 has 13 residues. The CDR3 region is CASSYLGGDTQYF. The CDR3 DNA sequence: TGTGCCAGCAGCTACCTCGGTGGAGATACGCAGTATTTT. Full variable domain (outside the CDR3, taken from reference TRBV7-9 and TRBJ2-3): DTGVSQNPRHKITKRGQNVTFRCDPISEHNRLYWYRQTLGQGPEFLTYFQNEAQLEKSRLLSDRFSAERPKGSFSTLEIQRTEQGDSAMYLCASSYLGGDTQYFGPGTRLTVL.

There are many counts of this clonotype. DNA for the CDR3: TGTGCCAGCAGTTTTTTGACAGGGTCAGACTATGGCTACACCTTC. Its translation: CASSFLTGSDYGYTF. V and J are TRBV27 and TRBJ1-2; 7 nucleotides line up with TRBD1. Germline V gene data show CDR1 as MNHEY and CDR2 as SMNVEV (reference sequence). The CDR3 spans 15 residues. V gave up 3 bases and J gave up 3 bases; unmatched junction bases: 7.